The clone carrying this T cell receptor (beta chain) was counted only a few times. Via MiXCR, TCRdb re-called the 5' RACE reads, giving one row per CDR3 protein. The repertoire holds over 600,000 distinct CDR3 sequences, with roughly 20% as singletons. The germline V gene has CDR1 MGHDK and CDR2 SYGVNS. The CDR3 contains 16 residues. V lost 2 bases, J lost 5 bases, and 16 bases lay in between. The data belong to a study of identical twins. Separately, the same data were catalogued under a study of T cells expressing NK-cell markers.

The sequenced material came from PBMCs. The receptor's source is a woman aged 18-29 years in good health. The rearrangement joins TRBV25-1 to TRBJ2-1; weak D call: TRBD1 (6 bases). Here the CDR3 DNA reads TGTGCCAGCAGTGAACAGAGGGGGTTTAGGCACAATGAGCAGTTCTTC. Residues: CASSEQRGFRHNEQFF.